The T cell receptor beta chain described here comes from a study of cytomegalovirus exposure and HLA in healthy donors. The V end lost 0 bases, the J end lost 8 bases, and 13 bases lay between the germline ends. This CDR3 is 14 amino acids long. Germline CDR1 SEHNR, CDR2 FQNEAQ (reference sequence). Turning to this clone: Its target is not known.

A multiplex PCR was run with 60 Vbeta primers and 13 Jbeta primers. Here immunoSEQ multiplex PCR was the method, and the copy in TCRdb shows in-frame clones only, minus some. The table has 200,000 or so clones, over 70% seen once. Findings of the study overall: Associated with cytomegalovirus, according to the listing, were 150 to 200 TCR beta chains. Sequencing probably produced one cluster of sequence variants that were highly shared. High sensitivity and specificity were reportedly achieved when the classifier diagnosed cytomegalovirus status.

This TCR came from a man aged 50 to 59 in good health and CMV-seronegative. The rearrangement links TRBV7-9 to TRBJ1-1, with unresolved D. The sequenced sample consisted of PBMCs. CDR3: CASSLAFEGTEAFF. CDR3 in DNA: TGTGCCAGCAGCTTAGCATTTGAGGGTACGGAAGCTTTCTTT. Full variable domain (outside the CDR3, taken from reference TRBV7-9 and TRBJ1-1): DTGVSQNPRHKITKRGQNVTFRCDPISEHNRLYWYRQTLGQGPEFLTYFQNEAQLEKSRLLSDRFSAERPKGSFSTLEIQRTEQGDSAMYLCASSLAFEGTEAFFGQGTRLTVV.